This TCR beta chain was identified during a study of T cells after yellow fever vaccination. TCRdb itself ran the 5' RACE reads through MiXCR, one entry per CDR3 protein. The table lists around 250,000 distinct CDR3 sequences, about 7% of them singletons. Study findings and constraints: Among primary-vaccination clones, most reappeared after the booster, at about 95% for CD4 and around 91% for CD8. Some clonotypes, a small share, were shared between CD4 and CD8 compartments.

The CDR3 runs 12 residues. V was cut by 2 bases and J by 7 bases, with 12 bases left in between. CDR1 DFQATT and CDR2 SNEGSKA come from the germline V gene (reference sequence). The sample holds many counts of this clonotype. Its antigen is as yet unknown. The source was CD4+ T cells sorted from PBMCs, collected 15 days after the yellow fever booster vaccination. The clonotype originates from a man aged 25-45 years who received the YFV17D yellow fever vaccine. V and J are TRBV20-1 and TRBJ2-7; no clear D gene. The CDR3 DNA reads TGCAGTGCTAGACAAGGGTCCGAAGAGCAGTACTTC. It yields the protein CSARQGSEEQYF.